This is a list of T cell receptor beta chains from one sample in a study of beta chain features in type 1 diabetes. Profiled with immunoSEQ multiplex PCR; TCRdb holds only in-frame clones, not every one. The sample includes around 500,000 clones, approximately 10% of them seen just once. The sample taken for sequencing was naive CD4+ T cells from blood. These receptors originate from a woman in her late teens or twenties in good health. The CDR3 runs from the conserved cysteine through the conserved F or W. D genes are given only for firm matches. Clone size appears in some rows only: once, few, many, or a class for an expanded clone.

j_call,v_call,clone_size,d_call,cdr3_nt,cdr3_aa
TRBJ1-6,TRBV15,once,NA,TGTGCCACCAGCAGAGGGCCGGAGTCACCCCTCCACTTT,CATSRGPESPLHF
TRBJ1-4,TRBV28,NA,NA,TGTGCCAGCAGGCTCCAGGGAGCAACTAATGAAAAACTGTTTTTT,CASRLQGATNEKLFF
TRBJ2-7,TRBV25-1,few,NA,TGTGCCAGCAGTCCTCGCGGGAACACCTACGAGCAGTACTTC,CASSPRGNTYEQYF
TRBJ1-2,TRBV18,NA,NA,TGTGCCAGCTCACCATCTGGAAGGGGAGAGTACTATGGCTACACCTTC,CASSPSGRGEYYGYTF
TRBJ2-5,TRBV29-1,NA,NA,TGCAGCGTTGAGGCGGTCCTAAGGAGCGAGACCCAGTACTTC,CSVEAVLRSETQYF
TRBJ2-3,TRBV29-1,few,NA,TGCAGCGCAGAGCGGGCCTACACAGATACGCAGTATTTT,CSAERAYTDTQYF
TRBJ2-3,TRBV14,NA,NA,TGTGCCAGCAGCCAAATGACACGGGGCGGGACAGATACGCAGTATTTT,CASSQMTRGGTDTQYF
TRBJ2-5,TRBV7-3,few,TRBD1,TGTGCCAGCAGCTTCACAGGGGGTGGAGAGACCCAGTACTTC,CASSFTGGGETQYF
TRBJ2-6,TRBV4-1,few,TRBD1,TGCGCCAGCACCGGGACAGGGACCGGGGCCAACGTCCTGACTTTC,CASTGTGTGANVLTF
TRBJ2-5,TRBV7-2,few,NA,TGTGCCAGCAGCCGTACAGGGTACGGAGAGACCCAGTACTTC,CASSRTGYGETQYF
TRBJ2-7,TRBV9,NA,TRBD1,TGTGCCAGCAGCTCCAGGACAGGAACCTACGAGCAGTACTTC,CASSSRTGTYEQYF
TRBJ2-7,TRBV18,many,NA,TGTGCCAGCTCACCAAGCCAGGTGGACTACGAGCAGTACTTC,CASSPSQVDYEQYF
TRBJ1-2,TRBV23-1,few,NA,TGCGCCAGCAGTCAATCTGACAGGAGTTTCTATGGCTACACCTTC,CASSQSDRSFYGYTF
TRBJ2-7,TRBV7-3,NA,TRBD1,TGTGCCAGCAGCTTGGGGACAGGAGGTAAAGGGCCTTCGGGCCACGAGCAGTACTTC,CASSLGTGGKGPSGHEQYF
TRBJ2-5,TRBV6-5,NA,TRBD1,TGTGCCAGCAGCAACGGACAGGGAAAGACCCAGTACTTC,CASSNGQGKTQYF
TRBJ2-1,TRBV4-3,NA,TRBD1,TGCGCCAGCAGCCAGGGACAGGGCGCCTACAATGAGCAGTTCTTC,CASSQGQGAYNEQFF
TRBJ2-5,TRBV29-1,many,NA,TGCAGCGCCGGGACGGCGACCGTGACCCAGTACTTC,CSAGTATVTQYF
TRBJ2-7,TRBV5-4,few,NA,TGTGCCAGCAGCTTCCCTGACAGCACCTACGAGCAGTACTTC,CASSFPDSTYEQYF
TRBJ1-1,TRBV5-1,few,NA,TGCGCCAGCAGCTTGGCCCCTACAGGGAAGGAGACTGAAGCTTTCTTT,CASSLAPTGKETEAFF
TRBJ2-5,TRBV9,NA,NA,TGTGCCAGCAGCGTAGTCCCCCAAGAGACCCAGTACTTC,CASSVVPQETQYF
TRBJ2-5,TRBV12-5,once,TRBD1,TGTGCTAGTGGTTCATCCGGGACAGGGCACGAGACCCAGTACTTC,CASGSSGTGHETQYF
TRBJ1-4,TRBV25-1,few,NA,TGTGCCAGCAGTGAGTGGCAGGCCGGTGAAAAACTGTTTTTT,CASSEWQAGEKLFF
TRBJ1-2,TRBV5-1,NA,NA,TGCGCCAGCAGCTTGACCGATTTAACCTATGGCTACACCTTC,CASSLTDLTYGYTF
TRBJ2-5,TRBV14,few,TRBD2,TGTGCCAGCAGCGGATGGAGAGGGACTAGCGTTGAGACCCAGTACTTC,CASSGWRGTSVETQYF
TRBJ1-1,TRBV5-1,few,NA,TGCGCCAGCAGCTTTAACGACAGACCTGAAGCTTTCTTT,CASSFNDRPEAFF
TRBJ2-3,TRBV6-5,few,TRBD1,TGTGCCAGCAGTTACCGGGACAGGGGCCCAGATACGCAGTATTTT,CASSYRDRGPDTQYF
TRBJ1-2,TRBV25-1,NA,TRBD1,TGTGCCAGCAGTCTAACGTGGACAGGGGGATACAGTGGCTACACCTTC,CASSLTWTGGYSGYTF
TRBJ2-3,TRBV6-5,few,NA,TGTGCCAGCAGGTTTACAGGATTCACAGATACGCAGTATTTT,CASRFTGFTDTQYF
TRBJ2-1,TRBV9,few,NA,TGTGCCAGCAGCGTGAGGATCACATACAATGAGCAGTTCTTC,CASSVRITYNEQFF
TRBJ2-6,TRBV12-5,NA,TRBD1,TGTGCTAGTGGTTTAGGACAGGGGGCAAGCTCTGGGGCCAACGTCCTGACTTTC,CASGLGQGASSGANVLTF
TRBJ2-5,TRBV7-9,NA,TRBD2,TGTGCCACACGGACTAGACCCCAAGAGACCCAGTACTTC,CATRTRPQETQYF
TRBJ2-1,TRBV28,NA,NA,TGTGCCAGCGTGAGGAGGGGCGGCTCAATCGGTGAGCAGTTCTTC,CASVRRGGSIGEQFF
TRBJ2-3,TRBV7-9,NA,NA,TGTGCCAGCAACCCTCCTATGGGGGGGCGTGGGACAGATACGCAGTATTTT,CASNPPMGGRGTDTQYF
TRBJ1-3,TRBV7-2,few,NA,TGTGCCAGCAGCTTAGAAGGTGGAAACACCATATATTTT,CASSLEGGNTIYF
TRBJ2-6,TRBV5-1,NA,NA,TGCGCCAGCAGCGTGCAGGGAGGGGCCAACGTCCTGACTTTC,CASSVQGGANVLTF
TRBJ1-1,TRBV20-1,NA,NA,TGCAGTGCAACAGGAACTTTCTTT,CSATGTFF
TRBJ1-5,TRBV6-6,few,NA,TGTGCCAGCAGTCGGGTGCGTGATCAGCCCCAGCATTTT,CASSRVRDQPQHF